These 21 T cell receptor beta chains came from one sample sequenced in a study of OX40 agonist ivuxolimab in advanced cancers. Profiling relied on immunoSEQ multiplex PCR, and the TCRdb table lists in-frame clones only, not all of them. There are more than 50,000 clones in the sample; 80% to 90% occur only once, and roughly 0.95% lies in the top ten. The sample in question was CD4+ or CD8+ T cells sorted from blood, obtained in a trial of the OX40 agonist ivuxolimab. These receptors were taken from an adult with an advanced solid tumor such as melanoma, head and neck, liver or kidney cancer.

The chain has TRBV6-6 and TRBJ1-2; D unclear. The germline gives CDR1 MNHNY, CDR2 SVGAGI (reference sequence). CDR3 length: 15 residues. Trimming pared 2 bases from V and 4 bases from J, leaving 14 bases between. The CDR3 loop is CASSYRRTASYGYTF. In nucleotides, the CDR3 is TGTGCCAGCAGTTACAGAAGGACGGCAAGCTATGGCTACACCTTC.

This chain connects TRBV18 to TRBJ2-1; TRBD2 might be the D (6 bases). Germline assignment: CDR1 KGHSH and CDR2 LQKENI. The length of the CDR3 is 15 residues. Trimming took off 3 bases at V and 1 base at J, with 10 bases between the two ends. Here the CDR3 DNA reads TGTGCCAGCTCACCGGGCGGGATTTCCTACAATGAGCAGTTCTTC. This codes for CASSPGGISYNEQFF.

This clone has only one observation. The V call is TRBV30, the J call TRBJ2-5, with a weak D call TRBD1 (6 bases). From germline, CDR1 is GTSNPN and CDR2 SVGIG (reference sequence). V was clipped by 5 bases and J by 2 bases, with 9 bases between them. The CDR3 sequence is 12 residues long. The CDR3 sequence is CAWWDTQETQYF. In nucleotides, the CDR3 is TGTGCCTGGTGGGACACTCAAGAGACCCAGTACTTC.

This chain connects TRBV4-2 to TRBJ2-1, with D uncertain. The germline V and J ends were trimmed by 1 base and 6 bases, with 7 bases remaining between them. The germline V gene has CDR1 LGHNA and CDR2 YNFKEQ. This CDR3 has 13 residues. Written as DNA, the CDR3 is TGTGCCAGCAGCCAAGTGATGGGCAATGAGCAGTTCTTC. Amino acid sequence: CASSQVMGNEQFF.

This chain uses TRBV5-1 with TRBJ1-3, with a possible D match to TRBD1 (5 bases). The V end was cut by 0 bases, the J end by 0 bases, with 7 bases between. Germline V CDR1 and CDR2: SGHRS, YFSETQ. The CDR3 covers 15 residues. The CDR3 reads CASSLGQYSGNTIYF. The CDR3 coding sequence is TGCGCCAGCAGCTTGGGACAGTACTCTGGAAACACCATATATTTT. Drawing the rest from reference TRBV5-1 and TRBJ1-3, the complete variable domain is KAGVTQTPRYLIKTRGQQVTLSCSPISGHRSVSWYQQTPGQGLQFLFEYFSETQRNKGNFPGRFSGRQFSNSRSEMNVSTLELGDSALYLCASSLGQYSGNTIYFGEGSWLTVV.

The chain is built from TRBV6-5 and TRBJ2-1; 8 nucleotides align to TRBD1. Germline-derived CDR1 and CDR2 are MNHEY and SVGAGI. The CDR3 is made up of 15 amino acids. V gave up 6 bases and J gave up 12 bases; unmatched junction bases: 16. The chain's CDR3 is CASSSNAGRGRGQFF. The CDR3 DNA reads as TGTGCCAGCAGCTCAAACGCGGGCAGGGGGCGTGGGCAGTTCTTC.

This chain links TRBV30 with TRBJ2-7; 8 bases fit TRBD1. V shed 3 bases and J 5 bases; nucleotides not matched to a gene: 6. Germline lookup yields CDR1 GTSNPN and CDR2 SVGIG (reference sequence). The CDR3 is 13 amino acids. CDR3 region: CAWSVTGVHEQYF. CDR3 DNA sequence: TGTGCCTGGAGCGTGACAGGGGTTCACGAGCAGTACTTC.

The rearrangement uses TRBV5-1 and TRBJ2-7; D remains ambiguous. Per the germline V gene, CDR1 is SGHRS and CDR2 is YFSETQ. The CDR3 length is 15 residues. Deletions cut 7 bases from V and 5 bases from J, with 22 bases between. The CDR3 coding sequence is TGCGCCAGCGCGCCAGTCGTGGCCCGCGCGAACGAGCAGTACTTC. Its translation: CASAPVVARANEQYF.

The chain combines TRBV6-5 with TRBJ2-5; 7 positions match TRBD1. The length of the CDR3 is 14 residues. With V trimmed by 5 bases and J by 4 bases, 7 bases remained unmatched. Germline V CDR1 and CDR2: MNHEY, SVGAGI. CDR3 sequence: CASSDDRVGETQYF. The DNA of the CDR3 is TGTGCCAGCAGTGACGACAGGGTCGGAGAGACCCAGTACTTC.

This clone was seen a single time. The chain recombines TRBV5-6 with TRBJ2-7; possible D gene TRBD2, 5 bases. Trimming shortened V by 2 bases and J by 1 base, and 16 bases separated the two germline ends. This CDR3 is 16 amino acids long. The germline CDR1 and CDR2 sequences are SGHDT and YYEEEE. CDR3 in DNA: TGTGCCAGCAGCTTACTAGGGCTCACATCTTCCTACGAGCAGTACTTC. Amino acid sequence: CASSLLGLTSSYEQYF.

The chain uses TRBV2 and TRBJ2-7, with TRBD1 matching over 7 bases. The CDR3 loop spans 15 amino acids. V gave up 6 bases and J gave up 2 bases; unmatched junction bases: 10. The germline V gene has CDR1 SNHLY and CDR2 FYNNEI. The CDR3 reads CASRDRDSVTYEQYF. The CDR3 nucleotides are TGTGCCAGCAGGGATCGGGACAGCGTGACCTACGAGCAGTACTTC.

There are a few counts of this clone. The same CDR3 can be traced to other DNA sequences in this sample. The chain links TRBV5-1 to TRBJ1-1; 7 nucleotides match TRBD1. Germline trimming cut 4 bases from V and 1 base from J; bases unmatched to any gene: 4. CDR1 is SGHRS and CDR2 is YFSETQ in the germline V gene. The CDR3 has 14 amino acids. CDR3 region: CASSPRGGNTEAFF. In DNA, the CDR3 is TGCGCCAGCAGCCCCAGGGGGGGGAACACTGAAGCTTTCTTT. Full variable domain (rest looked up from reference TRBV5-1 and TRBJ1-1): KAGVTQTPRYLIKTRGQQVTLSCSPISGHRSVSWYQQTPGQGLQFLFEYFSETQRNKGNFPGRFSGRQFSNSRSEMNVSTLELGDSALYLCASSPRGGNTEAFFGQGTRLTVV.

This chain links TRBV30 with TRBJ1-2, with D possibly TRBD1 on 5 matching bases. Trimming stripped 4 bases from V and 1 base from J, with 10 bases between. This CDR3 contains 13 residues. The germline V gene encodes CDR1 GTSNPN and CDR2 SVGIG (reference sequence). The CDR3 here is CAWTADSNYGYTF. The CDR3, as DNA: TGTGCCTGGACTGCAGACAGTAACTATGGCTACACCTTC.

Only one count was recorded for this clone. The J gene is TRBJ2-3, the V gene TRBV7-9, with D possibly matching TRBD2 (6 bases). Germline V gene sequence: CDR1 SEHNR, CDR2 FQNEAQ (reference sequence). The V gene lost 8 bases and the J gene lost 1 base, with 13 bases spanning the gap. The CDR3 is 14 amino acids. In DNA form, the CDR3 reads TGTGCCAGCTCGGCTGAGCGGGGCACAGATACGCAGTATTTT. It encodes CASSAERGTDTQYF.

This chain connects TRBV28 to TRBJ1-2, with TRBD1 as a possible D gene (5 bases). The CDR3 has 12 residues. The germline V and J ends were trimmed by 5 bases and 4 bases, with 8 bases remaining between them. Germline V CDR1 and CDR2: MDHEN, SYDVKM. CDR3 region: CASSPDTYGYTF. The CDR3 DNA is TGTGCCAGCAGTCCGGACACCTATGGCTACACCTTC.

J is TRBJ2-5 and V is TRBV11-3; D uncertain. Germline lookup yields CDR1 SGHNT and CDR2 YENEEA. The V and J ends lost 6 bases and 2 bases respectively, with 13 bases between them. This CDR3 is built from 14 residues. CDR3: CASSAYWGQETQYF. CDR3 DNA: TGTGCCAGCAGTGCTTACTGGGGACAAGAGACCCAGTACTTC.

The V and J genes are TRBV18 and TRBJ2-5; 8 bases align to TRBD2. Germline V lookup: CDR1 KGHSH, CDR2 LQKENI. CDR3 size: 16 residues. Trimming at V came to 6 bases and at J to 2 bases, leaving 11 bases not matched to a gene. The CDR3 loop reads CASSPLRAGAQETQYF. Written as DNA, the CDR3 is TGTGCCAGCTCCCCGTTGCGAGCGGGGGCACAAGAGACCCAGTACTTC.

The chain uses TRBV4-1 and TRBJ2-6; D call uncertain. This CDR3 region has 16 residues. Germline values: CDR1 MGHRA, CDR2 YSYEKL. V was trimmed by 0 bases and J by 0 bases, leaving 6 bases between them. CDR3 coding DNA: TGCGCCAGCAGCCAAGATTCGGCCTCTGGGGCCAACGTCCTGACTTTC. Encoded protein: CASSQDSASGANVLTF.

This rearrangement joins TRBV29-1 to TRBJ2-7; tentative D call: TRBD1 (6 bases). The V end was cut by 4 bases, the J end by 1 base, with 14 bases between. CDR3 length: 14 amino acids. Per the germline V gene, CDR1 is SQVTM and CDR2 is ANQGSEA. This CDR3 reads CSVAQGPSSYEQYF. The CDR3 DNA follows: TGCAGCGTTGCCCAGGGGCCTTCTTCCTACGAGCAGTACTTC.

This rearrangement joins TRBV9 to TRBJ2-7; 12 bases fit TRBD2. Germline CDR1 and CDR2: SGDLS and YYNGEE. This CDR3 has 15 amino acids. V gave up 1 base and J gave up 2 bases; unmatched junction bases: 1. The CDR3 DNA reads as TGTGCCAGCAGCGTAACTAGCGGGAGGACCTACGAGCAGTACTTC. Protein: CASSVTSGRTYEQYF.

The V call is TRBV19, the J call TRBJ1-2; D is ambiguous. The V end was cut by 0 bases, the J end by 8 bases, with 13 bases between. This CDR3 has 14 residues. Germline V gene data show CDR1 as LNHDA and CDR2 as SQIVND (reference sequence). CDR3 sequence reads: CASSIDSTARGYTF. The CDR3 DNA is TGTGCCAGTAGTATAGACTCGACCGCCCGAGGCTACACCTTC. Variable domain in full (rest from reference TRBV19 and TRBJ1-2): DGGITQSPKYLFRKEGQNVTLSCEQNLNHDAMYWYRQDPGQGLRLIYYSQIVNDFQKGDIAEGYSVSREKKESFPLTVTSAQKNPTAFYLCASSIDSTARGYTFGSGTRLTVV.